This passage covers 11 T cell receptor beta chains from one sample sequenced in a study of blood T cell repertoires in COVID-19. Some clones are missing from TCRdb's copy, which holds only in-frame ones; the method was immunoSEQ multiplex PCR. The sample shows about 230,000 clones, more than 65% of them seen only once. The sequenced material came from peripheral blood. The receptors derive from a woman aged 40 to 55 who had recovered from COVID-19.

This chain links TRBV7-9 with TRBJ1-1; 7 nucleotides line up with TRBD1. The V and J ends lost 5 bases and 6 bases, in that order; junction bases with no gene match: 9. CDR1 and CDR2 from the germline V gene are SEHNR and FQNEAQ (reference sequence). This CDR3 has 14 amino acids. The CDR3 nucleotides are TGTGCCAGCAGCGAATCCCCAGGGGGATCTGAAGCTTTCTTT. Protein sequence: CASSESPGGSEAFF.

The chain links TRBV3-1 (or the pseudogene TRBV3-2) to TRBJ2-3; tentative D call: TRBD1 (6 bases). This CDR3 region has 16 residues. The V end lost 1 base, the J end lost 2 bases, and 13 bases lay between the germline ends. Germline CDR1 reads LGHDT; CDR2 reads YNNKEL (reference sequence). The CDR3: CASSQGGQGPTDTQYF. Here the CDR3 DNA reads TGTGCCAGCAGCCAAGGTGGGCAGGGGCCCACAGATACGCAGTATTTT.

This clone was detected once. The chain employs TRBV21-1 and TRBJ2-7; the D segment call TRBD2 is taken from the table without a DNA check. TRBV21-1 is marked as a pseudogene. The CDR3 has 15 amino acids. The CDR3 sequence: CASSNRREYTYEQYF. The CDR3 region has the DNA TGTGCCAGCAGCAACAGGAGGGAGTATACCTACGAGCAGTACTTC.

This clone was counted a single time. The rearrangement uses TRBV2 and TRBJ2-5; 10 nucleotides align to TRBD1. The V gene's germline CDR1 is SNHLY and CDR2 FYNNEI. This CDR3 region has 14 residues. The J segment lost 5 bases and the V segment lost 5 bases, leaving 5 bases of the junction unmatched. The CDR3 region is CASSTGQGDETQYF. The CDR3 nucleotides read TGTGCCAGCAGTACAGGACAGGGGGACGAGACCCAGTACTTC.

The CDR3 bases are TGTGCCAGCAGCTGGGCTAATTCACCCCTCCACTTT. Translation gives CASSWANSPLHF. This chain joins TRBV7-2 and TRBJ1-6; D gene ambiguous. Germline-derived CDR1 and CDR2 are SGHTA and FQGNSA. The CDR3 sequence is 12 residues long. Trimming stripped 4 bases from V and 6 bases from J, with 4 bases between.

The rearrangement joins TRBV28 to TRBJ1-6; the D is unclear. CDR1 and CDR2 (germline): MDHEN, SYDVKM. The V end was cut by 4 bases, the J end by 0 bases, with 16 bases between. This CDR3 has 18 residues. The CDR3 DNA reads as TGTGCCAGCAGTTCCTATCCCAAATTTAGCTCCTATAATTCACCCCTCCACTTT. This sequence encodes CASSSYPKFSSYNSPLHF.

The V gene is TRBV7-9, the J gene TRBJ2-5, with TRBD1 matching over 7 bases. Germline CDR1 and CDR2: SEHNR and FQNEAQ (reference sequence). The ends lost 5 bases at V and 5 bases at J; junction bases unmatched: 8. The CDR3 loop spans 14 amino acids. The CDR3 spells CASSPTGTVETQYF. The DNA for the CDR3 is TGTGCCAGCAGCCCCACCGGGACAGTCGAGACCCAGTACTTC.

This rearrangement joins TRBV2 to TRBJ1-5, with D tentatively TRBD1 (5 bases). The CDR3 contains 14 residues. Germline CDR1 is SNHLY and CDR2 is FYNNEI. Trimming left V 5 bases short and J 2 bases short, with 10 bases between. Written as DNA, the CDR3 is TGTGCCAGCAGTCGCAGGGTCGGCAATCAGCCCCAGCATTTT. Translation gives CASSRRVGNQPQHF.

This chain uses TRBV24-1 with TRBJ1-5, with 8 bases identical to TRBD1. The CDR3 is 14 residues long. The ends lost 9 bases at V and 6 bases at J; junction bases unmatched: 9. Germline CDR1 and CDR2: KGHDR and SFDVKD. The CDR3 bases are TGTGCCACCGGACCGACAGGGGATGGTCAGCCCCAGCATTTT. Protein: CATGPTGDGQPQHF.

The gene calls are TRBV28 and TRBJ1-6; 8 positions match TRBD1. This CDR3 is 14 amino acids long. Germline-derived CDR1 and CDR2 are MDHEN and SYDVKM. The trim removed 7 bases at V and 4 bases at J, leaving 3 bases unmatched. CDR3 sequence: CASTTGGYNSPLHF. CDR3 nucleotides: TGTGCCAGCACAACAGGGGGTTATAATTCACCCCTCCACTTT.

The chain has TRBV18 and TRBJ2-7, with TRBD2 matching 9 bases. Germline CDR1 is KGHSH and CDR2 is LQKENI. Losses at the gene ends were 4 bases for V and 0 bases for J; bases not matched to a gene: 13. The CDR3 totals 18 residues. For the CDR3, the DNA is TGTGCCAGCTCACAACAACGAAGGATAGCGGGGGACTCCTACGAGCAGTACTTC. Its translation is CASSQQRRIAGDSYEQYF.